The sequence of this TCR beta chain was determined in a study of cytomegalovirus exposure and HLA in healthy donors. V was shortened by 5 bases and J by 1 base, with 12 bases between the two germline ends. Germline CDR1 reads SGHRS; CDR2 reads YFSETQ. The CDR3 totals 14 residues. Clones were sequenced by immunoSEQ multiplex PCR, and TCRdb holds only the in-frame ones, with some missing. The sample lists around 250,000 clones; roughly 88% were seen once. This clone was seen more than once but under ten times. This TCR derives from a woman between 25 and 40 years old in good health and CMV-seronegative. Sequencing was carried out using PBMCs. The V gene is TRBV5-1, the J gene TRBJ1-1; D gene ambiguous. The CDR3 DNA sequence: TGCGCCAGCAGACTACGAACTGAGAACACTGAAGCTTTCTTT. Protein product: CASRLRTENTEAFF.